This T cell receptor (beta chain) is drawn from a study of blood T cell repertoires in COVID-19. About the research overall: The United States, Italy and Spain were the sources of the acute and convalescent COVID-19 samples. PBMCs, B-cell-depleted T cells, or T cells provided the cDNA or gDNA that made up the material.

Original methodology: Estimated nucleated cell counts came from reference gene primer amplification. Measured with immunoSEQ multiplex PCR; TCRdb has only the in-frame clones, and not every one. V, J and clone size derive from that table, while D and trimming were established from the DNA sequence. The table has approximately 240,000 clones, approximately 79% seen once. J lost 2 bases, V lost 6 bases, and 7 bases had no gene match. The CDR3 is 17 amino acids. Germline V CDR1 and CDR2: SQVTM, ANQGSEA. The chain is built from TRBV29-1 and TRBJ2-2; 15 bases map to TRBD2. The source material was peripheral blood. This clonotype was obtained from a woman aged 40-49 years with active or convalescent COVID-19. The CDR3 reads CSVEGLAGGYNTGELFF. CDR3 coding DNA: TGCAGCGTAGAGGGACTAGCGGGGGGATATAACACCGGGGAGCTGTTTTTT.